This TCR beta chain was captured in a study of Graves' ophthalmopathy and Graves' hyperthyroidism (dated by TCRdb to the late 2010s). For context, the study as a whole: Peripheral blood was collected at initial diagnosis, before any treatment. In over five hyperthyroidism patients, T-cell repertoires of thyroid tissue and blood were compared. In total, some 130 blood samples were TCR-sequenced: approximately 42 ophthalmopathy, approximately 80 hyperthyroidism and roughly 17 hyperthyroidism-to-ophthalmopathy patients. To explore V-J signatures distinguishing ophthalmopathy from hyperthyroidism, a discovery set of around 100 patients (fewer than 45 ophthalmopathy, about 57 stable hyperthyroidism) was enrolled. Following sampling, methimazole starting at 30 mg daily was administered to hyperthyroidism patients, and high-dose intravenous methylprednisolone was administered to ophthalmopathy patients. An independent validation cohort comprised under 20 hyperthyroidism patients and 15 to 17 patients who later progressed from hyperthyroidism to ophthalmopathy. To tell Graves' ophthalmopathy apart from Graves' hyperthyroidism, and to predict which patients would progress to ophthalmopathy, the study relied on TCR beta repertoire signatures.

Patients with ophthalmopathy had moderately to severely active disease, with a Clinical Activity Score of 3 or more, a NOSPECS grade of 4 or more, and a disease duration of less than 3 months. Patients with other autoimmune diseases, uncontrolled infections, pregnancy or lactation were excluded. Clinical symptoms, serum thyroxine, TRAb, thyroid ultrasound and orbital computed tomography formed the basis of the diagnosis. Using Ficoll-Paque density gradient centrifugation, PBMCs were isolated from about 9.4 ml of fresh peripheral blood. Total RNA was extracted with Trizol reagent and quality-checked on an Agilent 2100 Bioanalyzer. Comment on this clonotype: What antigen it recognizes has not been identified. Base quality data are lacking; no much larger clone is found one base away.

For repertoire sequencing, the TCR beta CDR3 regions were amplified from RNA transcripts. A first-round RT-PCR used HTBI primers with the Qiagen OneStep RT-PCR kit, followed by a second-round multiplex PCR, size selection and purification. Libraries were sequenced paired-end with 100 bp reads on an Illumina HiSeq2000. The source study handled its data this way. SOAPnuke was used for read processing, and reads with adapters, uncalled bases, a mean Phred below 15, or no exact constant-primer or identifier match were discarded. COPE v1.2.5 was used to merge the high-quality paired reads. Each unique nucleotide sequence was treated as a clonotype, and MiTCR v1.1 was used to align the clonotypes to the IMGT TRB V, D and J references. Analysis was restricted to V-J combinations with a frequency above 0.0001, which covered roughly 99% of repertoires. A TCR clonal expansion and chaos score per V-J combination was defined as the ratio of F50 clonal expansion to chaos observed in the TCRdist matrix. Welch's t-statistics and random forest were used to narrow the features down to more than 10 V-J combinations, which were then fed into a naive Bayes classifier. Thyroid-blood repertoire similarity was quantified with the Morisita-Horn index. TCRdb cleaned the public reads at Q25 with fastp, built clones with MiXCR and kept in-frame beta chains. Duplicate CDR3 protein sequences are folded into a single record with the most common DNA and genes. V and J calls and clone size were set by TCRdb, not the authors. The sample table holds about 700,000 distinct CDR3 sequences, of which about two fifths were seen once. The top ten constitute over 2.5% of the sample.

Overall study outcomes, separate from this receptor: Most of the expanded thyroid clonotypes with a frequency above 0.001 were also detected in blood, and it was suggested that the thyroid immune response may be reflected by blood repertoires. No statistical method was used to set the sample size in advance, and the investigators knew which group each participant was assigned to. In cross-validation, the 13-signature model distinguished ophthalmopathy from stable hyperthyroidism with more than 85% sensitivity and 81.08% specificity, while in the test set the corresponding values were about 80% and 75%. In validation, the model predicted ophthalmopathy progression with over 60% sensitivity and approximately 75% specificity; 12 predicted patients were CT-confirmed with GO in a median of around 6 months.

The CDR3 has 16 amino acids, counting the end cysteine and phenylalanine. Only CDR3 DNA remains: 48 bases, in frame from the first base. From the germline V gene, CDR1 is MNHEY and CDR2 is SVGAGI. The germline ends are 21 bases apart after V is trimmed by 2 bases and J by 8 bases. The chain is assembled from TRBV6-5 and TRBJ1-1, with TRBD1 as a weak D call on 5 bases. The source is an adult man with Graves' ophthalmopathy. Material for sequencing was peripheral blood. The CDR3 in this case is CASSYHQLTASIEAFF. DNA sequence: TGTGCCAGCAGTTACCACCAATTGACAGCCTCGATCGAAGCTTTCTTT.